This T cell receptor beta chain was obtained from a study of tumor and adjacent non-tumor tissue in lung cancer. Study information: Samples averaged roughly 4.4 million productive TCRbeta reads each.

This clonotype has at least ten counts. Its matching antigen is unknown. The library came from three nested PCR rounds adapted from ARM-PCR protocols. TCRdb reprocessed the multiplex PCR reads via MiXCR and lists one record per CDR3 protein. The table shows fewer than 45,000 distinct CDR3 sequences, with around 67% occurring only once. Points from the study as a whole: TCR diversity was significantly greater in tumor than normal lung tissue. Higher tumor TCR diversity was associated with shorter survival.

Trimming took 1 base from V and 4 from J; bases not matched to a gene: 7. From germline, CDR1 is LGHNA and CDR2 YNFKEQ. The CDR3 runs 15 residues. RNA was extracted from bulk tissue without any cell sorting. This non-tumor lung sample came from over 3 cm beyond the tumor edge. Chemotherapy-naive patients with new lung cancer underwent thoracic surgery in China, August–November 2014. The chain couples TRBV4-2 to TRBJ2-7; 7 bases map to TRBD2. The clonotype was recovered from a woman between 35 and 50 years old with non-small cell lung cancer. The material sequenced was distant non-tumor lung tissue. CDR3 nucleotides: TGTGCCAGCAGCCAAGGAGCCAGCGGGACGTACGAGCAGTACTTC. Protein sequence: CASSQGASGTYEQYF.